Listed here are 4 T cell receptor beta chains from one sample, sequenced in a study of T cell responses to AZD1222 COVID-19 vaccine. The protocol was immunoSEQ multiplex PCR, while the TCRdb copy is restricted to in-frame clones and leaves out a portion. Here the sample spans over 100,000 clones, roughly 89% being singletons. The sample in question was peripheral blood, obtained on day 0 of AZD1222 vaccination. The source of these receptors is an adult in good health.

The chain links TRBV28 to TRBJ1-2, with D possibly TRBD1 on 5 matching bases. The ends were cut back, 3 bases at V and 7 bases at J, with 18 bases in the middle. This CDR3 is 15 amino acids long. Germline lookup yields CDR1 MDHEN and CDR2 SYDVKM. CDR3: CASSFGWVGGSGYTF. The CDR3 nucleotides are TGTGCCAGCAGTTTTGGTTGGGTGGGGGGATCTGGCTACACCTTC.

CDR3 coding DNA: TGCAGCGTTGGCGGGAGAATTCACAATGAGCAGTTCTTC. Protein product: CSVGGRIHNEQFF. The genes are TRBV29-1 and TRBJ2-1; 7 positions agree with TRBD2. V was pared by 4 bases and J by 5 bases, with 5 bases of the junction left unmatched. Germline CDR1 and CDR2: SQVTM and ANQGSEA. The CDR3 has 13 residues.

In this sample, this clone turned up a few times. The chain has TRBV5-4 and TRBJ1-2, with D tentatively TRBD1 (6 bases). V lost 4 bases and J 2 bases, leaving 12 bases between the germline ends. Germline V gives CDR1 SGHNT, CDR2 YYREEE (reference sequence). The CDR3 totals 14 residues. CDR3 loop: CASSPNQGNYGYTF. In DNA, the CDR3 is TGTGCCAGCAGCCCCAACCAGGGGAACTATGGCTACACCTTC.

The rearrangement joins TRBV4-1 to TRBJ2-1, with 8 bases fitting TRBD1. The V gene end was trimmed by 4 bases and the J gene end by 2 bases; junction bases not matched to a gene: 1. This CDR3 contains 14 residues. The germline V gene encodes CDR1 MGHRA and CDR2 YSYEKL. CDR3 residues: CASSPGQAYNEQFF. The CDR3 DNA reads TGCGCCAGCAGCCCGGGACAGGCCTACAATGAGCAGTTCTTC.